The clone carrying this TCR beta chain showed up many times. Its antigen is as yet unknown. Libraries of naive CD8 T cells were made from roughly 20,000 to 1,000,000 sorted cells. They used 10%, 30% or 50% RNA. Naive CD8 T cells were sorted as CD8+CD4-CCR7+CD45RA+. This CDR3 is built from 15 residues. Trimming cost V 5 bases and J 6 bases, with 19 bases left between them. Germline loops: CDR1 SEHNR, CDR2 FQNEAQ (reference sequence). Methods described previously were used for bulk TCR libraries, and listed TCR primers were applied. TCRdb reprocessed the PCR reads with MiXCR, giving one entry per CDR3 protein. Here the sample spans just under 650,000 distinct CDR3 sequences, around 20% being singletons. These data are taken from a study of molecular identifiers for immune sequencing clone quantification. General study results and limits: Barcode sharing among identical TCR molecules could make large clones appear smaller.

The sequence derives from a human donor in good health. Some libraries in this study had Jurkat cell RNA spiked in. The chain joins TRBV7-9 to TRBJ1-1, with D tentatively TRBD1 (5 bases). Material for sequencing was naive CD8+ T cells from blood, with Jurkat cell RNA spiked in. Specified subset: FACS-sorted CD8+CD4-CCR7+CD45RA+ naive T cells. For the CDR3, the DNA is TGTGCCAGCAGCCCGGAACTGGGGGACTTGGCTGAAGCTTTCTTT. It is translated as CASSPELGDLAEAFF. The full variable domain, its missing parts supplied by reference TRBV7-9 and TRBJ1-1, is DTGVSQNPRHKITKRGQNVTFRCDPISEHNRLYWYRQTLGQGPEFLTYFQNEAQLEKSRLLSDRFSAERPKGSFSTLEIQRTEQGDSAMYLCASSPELGDLAEAFFGQGTRLTVV.